A single sample gave rise to the 11 T cell receptor beta chains below, sequenced in a study of cytomegalovirus exposure and HLA in healthy donors. PCR primers comprised 60 Vbeta and 13 Jbeta primers. TCRdb's table, derived via immunoSEQ multiplex PCR, lists solely in-frame clones and lacks some. The data contain fewer than 120,000 clones, 86% of them seen just once; the ten biggest clones take up approximately 1.8%. Sample: PBMCs. Receptors were obtained from a man between 40 and 49 years old in good health and CMV-seronegative.

In DNA, the CDR3 is TGTGCCAGCAGCCAACCAGGCAGCACTGGAAACACCATATATTTT. This sequence encodes CASSQPGSTGNTIYF. This chain links TRBV5-4 with TRBJ1-3; D is unresolved. V was trimmed by 4 bases and J by 2 bases, leaving 13 bases between them. Germline CDR1 SGHNT, CDR2 YYREEE (reference sequence). This CDR3 is 15 amino acids long.

This clone has more than one count but fewer than ten. The chain has TRBV10-3 and TRBJ2-3, with 7 nucleotides matching TRBD2. Germline lookup yields CDR1 ENHRY and CDR2 SYGVKD. This CDR3 is built from 14 residues. V gave up 4 bases and J gave up 5 bases; unmatched junction bases: 6. CDR3 DNA sequence: TGTGCCATCAGTGCGGGGGAGGGTAGAGATACGCAGTATTTT. It specifies CAISAGEGRDTQYF.

This clone was found a few times. The chain employs TRBV7-2 and TRBJ1-4, with TRBD1 matching over 7 bases. Germline V gene data show CDR1 as SGHTA and CDR2 as FQGNSA. With V trimmed by 3 bases and J by 3 bases, 4 bases remained unmatched. The CDR3 is 15 amino acids. The DNA of the CDR3 is TGTGCCAGCAGCTTCGAGGGGGCCTCTAATGAAAAACTGTTTTTT. It codes for CASSFEGASNEKLFF.

This chain joins TRBV7-9 and TRBJ2-2; D possibly corresponds to TRBD1 (5 bases). Trimming took off 6 bases at V and 0 bases at J, with 14 bases between the two ends. The CDR3 spans 16 residues. Germline assignment: CDR1 SEHNR and CDR2 FQNEAQ (reference sequence). The CDR3 coding sequence is TGTGCCAGCAGTCCCCTTGGGGCTTCGAACACCGGGGAGCTGTTTTTT. It codes for CASSPLGASNTGELFF.

CDR3 sequence (DNA): TGCGCCAGCAGCCAAGCTGGACAGGGATATGGCTACACCTTC. Encoded protein: CASSQAGQGYGYTF. This chain connects TRBV4-3 to TRBJ1-2; TRBD1 matches 8 bases. The junction had 3 bases not matched to a gene; V was cut back by 1 base and J by 5 bases. In germline, CDR1 is LGHNA, CDR2 YSLEER. The CDR3 runs 14 residues.

V and J are TRBV5-1 and TRBJ1-4, with 8 bases fitting TRBD1. Trimming removed 1 base from V and 8 bases from J; junction bases left unmatched: 7. The germline gives CDR1 SGHRS, CDR2 YFSETQ. This CDR3 has 15 amino acids. In DNA, the CDR3 is TGCGCCAGCAGCTTGACACAGGGGGTAGGGGAAAAACTGTTTTTT. Translation gives CASSLTQGVGEKLFF.

The V call is TRBV19, the J call TRBJ2-3; D not certain. Looked up from germline, CDR1 is LNHDA and CDR2 is SQIVND (reference sequence). This CDR3 contains 14 residues. V was trimmed by 6 bases and J by 1 base, leaving 11 bases between them. In DNA, the CDR3 is TGTGCCAGTAGGTCCACCATAGGCACAGATACGCAGTATTTT. The encoded protein is CASRSTIGTDTQYF. The whole variable domain, filled in from reference TRBV19 and TRBJ2-3, reads DGGITQSPKYLFRKEGQNVTLSCEQNLNHDAMYWYRQDPGQGLRLIYYSQIVNDFQKGDIAEGYSVSREKKESFPLTVTSAQKNPTAFYLCASRSTIGTDTQYFGPGTRLTVL.

This rearrangement joins TRBV5-1 to TRBJ2-5, with D possibly TRBD2 on 6 matching bases. The CDR3 consists of 14 residues. Germline CDR1 is SGHRS and CDR2 is YFSETQ. Trimming removed 5 bases at V and 2 bases at J, with 13 bases between. CDR3 DNA: TGCGCCAGCAGTCCTACCGGGGGACAAGAGACCCAGTACTTC. Amino acid sequence: CASSPTGGQETQYF.

The chain joins TRBV2 to TRBJ1-5; D might be TRBD1 (5 bases). The CDR3 has 15 residues. Trimming shortened V by 8 bases and J by 3 bases, and 17 bases separated the two germline ends. Germline CDR1 and CDR2: SNHLY and FYNNEI. The DNA for the CDR3 is TGTGCCAGCCGAAGGGAGGCAGGGCTCAATCAGCCCCAGCATTTT. Its protein product is CASRREAGLNQPQHF.

The chain carries TRBV6-5 and TRBJ1-2; a possible D gene is TRBD1 (6 bases). The CDR3 consists of 14 residues. V shed 5 bases and J shed 6 bases, with 16 bases lying between them. Germline V gene lookup returns CDR1 MNHEY and CDR2 SVGAGI. CDR3 region: CASSRFGQGHGYTF. CDR3 bases: TGTGCCAGCAGTCGCTTCGGGCAGGGGCATGGCTACACCTTC.

In this sample, this clone turned up a few times. The chain links TRBV6-5 to TRBJ1-1; 10 bases fit TRBD1. Trimming at V came to 6 bases and at J to 4 bases, leaving 8 bases not matched to a gene. The CDR3 covers 15 residues. Germline V gene data show CDR1 as MNHEY and CDR2 as SVGAGI. Written as DNA, the CDR3 is TGTGCCAGCAGCCCCCGGGACAGGGGCTTCACTGAAGCTTTCTTT. Protein: CASSPRDRGFTEAFF.